This T cell receptor (beta chain) was found in a study of cytomegalovirus exposure and HLA in healthy donors. Looking at the study overall: A subsequent analysis reported that the 120 or so validation repertoires were produced on the same platform that had also been used for the 600 to 800 first-cohort repertoires.

With respect to this clone: Its matching antigen is unknown.

Here immunoSEQ multiplex PCR was the method, and the copy in TCRdb shows in-frame clones only, minus some. The sample has about 220,000 clones; just over 90% are singletons. The study, taken as a whole, reports: Among TCR beta chains, those listed as cytomegalovirus-associated numbered under 200. Some public TCRs appeared in many individuals, while most sequences were rare. It was confirmed in vitro that three of the CMV-associated chains were specific for CMV antigens.

V lost 4 bases to trimming and J lost 7 bases; unmatched junction nucleotides: 9. CDR1 is SNHLY and CDR2 is FYNNEI in the germline V gene. The CDR3 is made up of 16 amino acids. Sequencing used PBMCs. The chain links TRBV2 to TRBJ2-7; TRBD2 matches at 14 bases. This sequence originates from a woman aged 18-29 years in good health and CMV-seronegative. CDR3 DNA: TGTGCCAGCAGTGGGTACTTAGGACTAGCGGGAGGAGAGCAGTACTTC. As protein: CASSGYLGLAGGEQYF. The full variable domain, completed using reference TRBV2 and TRBJ2-7, is EPEVTQTPSHQVTQMGQEVILRCVPISNHLYFYWYRQILGQKVEFLVSFYNNEISEKSEIFDDQFSVERPDGSNFTLKIRSTKLEDSAMYFCASSGYLGLAGGEQYFGPGTRLTVT.